The 4 T cell receptor beta chains reported below all come from one sample, sequenced in a study of cytomegalovirus exposure and HLA in healthy donors. In the PCR, 60 Vbeta and 13 Jbeta primers were used. The repertoire was sequenced with immunoSEQ multiplex PCR; TCRdb's copy has only in-frame clones and lacks some. Of approximately 100,000 clones in the sample, about three quarters were seen once. The sample comprised PBMCs. These receptors were obtained from a man aged 35 to 55 in good health and CMV-seronegative.

This clone was picked up one time. The V gene is TRBV11-3, the J gene TRBJ2-1; D might be TRBD1 (6 bases). V shed 5 bases and J shed 2 bases, with 13 bases lying between them. Per germline, CDR1 SGHNT and CDR2 YENEEA. The CDR3 runs 15 residues. In DNA form, the CDR3 reads TGTGCCAGCAGCGATGACAGGACGGCCTACAATGAGCAGTTCTTC. The encoded protein is CASSDDRTAYNEQFF.

The V call is TRBV6-6, the J call TRBJ1-6; D may be TRBD1 (6 bases). This CDR3 has 13 amino acids. V was shortened by 7 bases and J by 7 bases, with 11 bases between the two germline ends. Germline V gene lookup returns CDR1 MNHNY and CDR2 SVGAGI (reference sequence). CDR3: CASTGQSNSPLHF. Here the CDR3 DNA reads TGTGCCAGCACCGGACAGTCAAATTCACCCCTCCACTTT.

The chain's CDR3 is CSADRGHNTGELFF. CDR3 nucleotide sequence: TGCAGCGCCGACAGGGGGCATAACACCGGGGAGCTGTTTTTT. The V call is TRBV29-1, the J call TRBJ2-2, with TRBD1 matching over 10 bases. Trimming removed 7 bases from V and 2 bases from J; junction bases left unmatched: 4. Germline V gives CDR1 SQVTM, CDR2 ANQGSEA. The CDR3 consists of 14 residues.

The genes are TRBV19 and TRBJ2-7; 12 bases match TRBD2. J gave up 2 bases and V 6 bases, and 5 bases lay outside the gene matches. The CDR3 has 15 residues. CDR1 is LNHDA and CDR2 is SQIVND in the germline V gene (reference sequence). CDR3 in amino acids: CASSLGLAGTYEQYF. The CDR3 DNA is TGTGCCAGTAGCCTCGGACTAGCGGGGACCTACGAGCAGTACTTC.